Shown below are 8 T cell receptor beta chains from a single sample sequenced in a study of CD8 T cells in ankylosing spondylitis. The study's findings and limits: There was a TCR beta motif, made of roughly eight highly homologous variants, that appeared characteristic of ankylosing spondylitis blood.

No antigens are known for them. Using its own MiXCR run on the 5' RACE reads, TCRdb lists one record per CDR3 protein. The sample consists of 650,000 to 800,000 distinct CDR3 sequences, around 19% of them appearing once. The sequencing sample was made of blood, either unsorted or a sorted T cell fraction (not recorded which). The origin of the receptors is a male donor with ankylosing spondylitis.

Only a few counts were recorded for this clonotype. The chain is built from TRBV6-1 and TRBJ1-5; 9 bases agree with TRBD1. The CDR3 runs 14 residues. V shed 6 bases and J 3 bases; nucleotides not matched to a gene: 3. CDR1 MNHNS and CDR2 SASEGT come from the germline V gene. CDR3 sequence: CASRGTGFNQPQHF. The CDR3 nucleotides are TGTGCCAGCAGAGGGACAGGGTTCAATCAGCCCCAGCATTTT.

This clonotype was picked up a small number of times. CDR3 region: CASSLGPLGASEQFF. In nucleotides, the CDR3 is TGTGCCAGCAGCTTAGGCCCTTTAGGCGCTAGTGAGCAGTTCTTC. This chain connects TRBV7-8 to TRBJ2-1; no definite D call. The CDR3 has 15 amino acids. The V gene lost 1 base and the J gene lost 9 bases, with 16 bases spanning the gap. The V gene's germline CDR1 is SGHVS and CDR2 FQNEAQ.

This clonotype has a handful of counts. This rearrangement joins TRBV30 to TRBJ2-3, with 7 bases lining up with TRBD2. V lost 3 bases, J lost 1 base, and 4 bases stayed unmatched. There are 14 residues in the CDR3. The V gene's germline CDR1 is GTSNPN and CDR2 SVGIG (reference sequence). In nucleotides, the CDR3 is TGTGCCTGGAGCAATGCGGGGGGCACAGATACGCAGTATTTT. Translated: CAWSNAGGTDTQYF.

This clonotype turned up a few times. The rearrangement links TRBV6-5 to TRBJ1-6; D not resolved. Germline V gene sequence: CDR1 MNHEY, CDR2 SVGAGI. V lost 2 bases to trimming and J lost 0 bases, with 2 bases between them. The CDR3 covers 14 residues. CDR3 region: CASSYSSYNSPLHF. For the CDR3, the DNA is TGTGCCAGCAGTTACAGCTCCTATAATTCACCCCTCCACTTT.

The table lists this clonotype with a few counts. The rearrangement uses TRBV4-1 and TRBJ2-6; the match to TRBD2 covers 10 bases. Germline V gives CDR1 MGHRA, CDR2 YSYEKL. This CDR3 contains 19 residues. The junction had 5 bases not matched to a gene; V was cut back by 0 bases and J by 0 bases. The CDR3 DNA reads TGCGCCAGCAGCCAAGATCCCCTAGCGGGAGACTCTGGGGCCAACGTCCTGACTTTC. Translating gives CASSQDPLAGDSGANVLTF.

This rearrangement joins TRBV12-3 or TRBV12-4 to TRBJ2-1; D tentatively reads TRBD1 or TRBD2 (5 bases each). V dropped 5 bases and J dropped 9 bases, with 14 bases sitting between them. The CDR3 is 13 amino acids. CDR3 in amino acids: CASSADGAREQFF. CDR3 coding DNA: TGTGCCAGCAGTGCAGACGGGGCGCGTGAGCAGTTCTTC.

This chain links TRBV27 with TRBJ2-2; weak D call: TRBD2 (6 bases). V gave up 5 bases and J gave up 3 bases, with 19 bases separating them. The CDR3 consists of 17 residues. Per germline, CDR1 MNHEY and CDR2 SMNVEV (reference sequence). The CDR3 reads CASSPVLAQGDTGELFF. The CDR3 DNA reads TGTGCCAGCAGTCCCGTACTAGCTCAAGGCGACACCGGGGAGCTGTTTTTT.

The V and J genes are TRBV7-9 and TRBJ2-1; TRBD1 is a possible D gene (5 bases). The CDR3 length is 12 residues. Deletions cut 5 bases from V and 14 bases from J, with 16 bases between. Germline values: CDR1 SEHNR, CDR2 FQNEAQ (reference sequence). In nucleotides, the CDR3 is TGTGCCAGCAGCCCCCGAATCCAAGGGGAGTTCTTC. Protein sequence: CASSPRIQGEFF. The entire variable domain, with the rest obtained from reference TRBV7-9 and TRBJ2-1, is as follows: DTGVSQNPRHKITKRGQNVTFRCDPISEHNRLYWYRQTLGQGPEFLTYFQNEAQLEKSRLLSDRFSAERPKGSFSTLEIQRTEQGDSAMYLCASSPRIQGEFFGPGTRLTVL.